This is a list of T cell receptor beta chains from one sample in a study of T-cell reconstitution after alpha-beta-depleted transplantation in children. Each CDR3 protein gets one entry after TCRdb re-called the PCR reads with MiXCR. The table lists roughly 340,000 distinct CDR3 sequences, about 16% of them singletons, with around 43% in the top ten. The starting material was PBMCs, mostly from graft donor cells, obtained 360 days after TCRalphabeta/CD19-depleted stem cell transplant. The receptors were sampled from a male patient under 10 years old who had a stem cell transplant for acute lymphoblastic leukemia, so the T cells may come from the graft donor. Each CDR3 is given with its conserved first and last residue. The D gene is left open where the match is weak. Size is stated for part of the rows, as once, few or many counts, or as a class when the clone is expanded.

d_gene	v_gene	len	abundance	j_gene	CDR3nt	CDR3aa
-	TRBV4-3	14	-	TRBJ2-4	TGCGCCAGCAGCCAAGAGCGCGACAGATACATTCAGTACTTC	CASSQERDRYIQYF
TRBD2	TRBV7-6	16	-	TRBJ2-1	TGTGCCAGCAGCTTGGGAGGGAGTAGCTCCTACAATGAGCAGTTCTTC	CASSLGGSSSYNEQFF
TRBD2	TRBV6-5	16	many	TRBJ2-1	TGTGCCAGCAGTTACGCTGATAGCGGGAGAAGGTATGAGCAGTTCTTC	CASSYADSGRRYEQFF
-	TRBV12-3/TRBV12-4	15	-	TRBJ1-5	TGTGCCAGCAGCAACAGTAGAAATAGCAATCAGCCCCAGCATTTT	CASSNSRNSNQPQHF
-	TRBV7-2	15	-	TRBJ2-7	TGTGCCAGCAGCTTACAGACCAACTCCTTCTACGAGCAGTACTTC	CASSLQTNSFYEQYF
TRBD2	TRBV29-1	14	-	TRBJ2-1	TGCAGCGCCGAGGGACTATCCCCCTACAATGAGCAGTTCTTC	CSAEGLSPYNEQFF
-	TRBV18	11	many	TRBJ2-1	TGTGCCAGCTCATCAGGTAATGAGCAGTTCTTC	CASSSGNEQFF
-	TRBV12-3/TRBV12-4	16	-	TRBJ2-5	TGTGCCAGCAGTTTAGGCTATGGCGGGCCGTTACAGACCCAATACTTC	CASSLGYGGPLQTQYF
-	TRBV7-2	15	once	TRBJ2-5	TGTGCCAGCAGTCGGGGACGGTTAGGGCAAGAGACCCAGTACTTC	CASSRGRLGQETQYF
-	TRBV2	13	few	TRBJ2-7	TGTGCCAGCAGTTACTGGAGGACGGACGAGCAGTACTTC	CASSYWRTDEQYF
TRBD2	TRBV11-2	18	-	TRBJ2-3	TGTGCCAGCAGCTTAGAAATGGGTCTAGCGGGAGGGGCAGATACGCAGTATTTT	CASSLEMGLAGGADTQYF
TRBD1	TRBV9	15	-	TRBJ2-5	TGTGCCAGCAGCGGGCCTACAGGGGGCTGGGAGACCCAGTACTTC	CASSGPTGGWETQYF
TRBD1	TRBV20-1	14	-	TRBJ2-7	TGCAGTGCTGCGGACAGGGCCATATTGTACGAGCAGTACTTC	CSAADRAILYEQYF
-	TRBV28	14	few	TRBJ1-1	TGTGCCAGCAGTGGGAGAAACCCGAGAAATGAAGCTTTCTTT	CASSGRNPRNEAFF
-	TRBV5-1	13	many	TRBJ2-1	TGTGCCAGCAGCTTAAGGGCCTACAATGAGCAGTTCTTC	CASSLRAYNEQFF
TRBD2	TRBV7-3	21	many	TRBJ2-1	TGTGCCAGCAGCTTAAGAGGGGTAGCGGGAAGATCGGGTAGCTTTTACAATGAGCAGTTCTTC	CASSLRGVAGRSGSFYNEQFF
TRBD2	TRBV5-6	15	many	TRBJ2-1	TGTGCCAGCAGCTCCGGGACTAGTTCCTACAATGAGCAGTTCTTC	CASSSGTSSYNEQFF
-	TRBV6-5	21	-	TRBJ1-1	TGTGCCAGCAGTTACTCGGGGGGCGGTCGAGGCTTAGCCACCCTGAACACTGAAGCTTTCTTT	CASSYSGGGRGLATLNTEAFF
-	TRBV9	17	-	TRBJ1-4	TGTGCCAGCAGCGCATCGGACAGACCCTCAACTAATGAAAAACTGTTTTTT	CASSASDRPSTNEKLFF
TRBD1	TRBV10-3	16	few	TRBJ1-5	TGTGCCATCAGTGAGGGATTCGGGACAGGGGATCAGCCCCAGCATTTT	CAISEGFGTGDQPQHF
TRBD2	TRBV29-1	15	-	TRBJ2-1	TGCAGCGTTGAGCCGGGACTAGCGGATTTCAATGAGCAGTTCTTC	CSVEPGLADFNEQFF
TRBD1	TRBV9	11	many	TRBJ2-3	TGTGCCAGCAGCGAGGGGACAGCCAAGTATTTT	CASSEGTAKYF
TRBD2	TRBV6-2/TRBV6-3	19	-	TRBJ2-2	TGTGCCAGCAGTTACCCACCTTGGACTAGCGGGAGGGCCCACGGGGAGCTGTTTTTT	CASSYPPWTSGRAHGELFF
TRBD2	TRBV28	15	-	TRBJ2-1	TGTGCCAGCAGTTTAAGGAGCGGGAGTTACAATGAGCAGTTCTTC	CASSLRSGSYNEQFF
-	TRBV5-8	14	-	TRBJ2-2	TGTGCCAGCAGGGGGTGGGGAGGCACCGGGGAGCTGTTTTTT	CASRGWGGTGELFF
TRBD1	TRBV12-3/TRBV12-4	17	few	TRBJ2-4	TGTGCCAGCAGTTTATCCGGACAGGAGTTAGCCAAAAACATTCAGTACTTC	CASSLSGQELAKNIQYF
TRBD2	TRBV20-1	16	-	TRBJ2-7	TGCAGTGCTAGAGTGGCCGGACTAGCGGTGAACTACGAGCAGTACTTC	CSARVAGLAVNYEQYF
-	TRBV5-5	16	-	TRBJ2-1	TGTGCCAGCAGCTTGGGGAGTTCCTATGCTAGGAATGAGCAGTTCTTC	CASSLGSSYARNEQFF
-	TRBV5-4	13	-	TRBJ2-1	TGTGCCAGCAGCTCAACCACCAGCGGGGAGCAGTTCTTC	CASSSTTSGEQFF
-	TRBV7-2	14	-	TRBJ2-5	TGTGCCAGCAGCTTCCGGGGACTCCTAGAGACCCAGTACTTC	CASSFRGLLETQYF
-	TRBV15	16	few	TRBJ2-1	TGTGCCACCAGCAGAGGATTGAGGGACACCCTCAATGAGCAGTTCTTC	CATSRGLRDTLNEQFF
TRBD1	TRBV6-2/TRBV6-3	13	many	TRBJ2-7	TGTGCCAGCAGCGACCAGGGGGACTACGAGCAGTACTTC	CASSDQGDYEQYF
TRBD2	TRBV6-1	17	-	TRBJ2-3	TGTGCCAGCACCGCCGGGACTAGCGGGATCTTCATCGATACGCAGTATTTT	CASTAGTSGIFIDTQYF
-	TRBV12-3/TRBV12-4	13	few	TRBJ1-1	TGTGCCAGCAGGCATCCAATGAACACTGAAGCTTTCTTT	CASRHPMNTEAFF
-	TRBV3-1	16	-	TRBJ1-4	TGTGCCAGCAGCCAAGACCTGATTACAACTAATGAAAAACTGTTTTTT	CASSQDLITTNEKLFF
TRBD1	TRBV5-1	12	many	TRBJ1-1	TGCGCCAGCAGGGGACAGGCGATTGAAGCTTTCTTT	CASRGQAIEAFF
TRBD1	TRBV4-3	15	-	TRBJ1-5	TGCGCCAGCAGCCAAGAAAACAGGGGGGGTCAGCCCCAGCATTTT	CASSQENRGGQPQHF
TRBD2	TRBV7-9	17	few	TRBJ2-3	TGTGCCAGCAGCTTAGATATAGCGGGTGTAAACACAGATACGCAGTATTTT	CASSLDIAGVNTDTQYF
-	TRBV24-1	17	few	TRBJ2-1	TGTGCCACCAGTGGGTTTGGGGCTAGCGAATCCTACAATGAGCAGTTCTTC	CATSGFGASESYNEQFF
-	TRBV30	14	-	TRBJ1-4	TGTGCCTGGAACTGGGGCCTAGTAGGGGAAAAACTGTTTTTT	CAWNWGLVGEKLFF
TRBD1	TRBV12-3/TRBV12-4	13	-	TRBJ2-1	TGTGCCAGCACTTGGGACAGGGGCAATGAGCAGTTCTTC	CASTWDRGNEQFF
-	TRBV4-2	17	-	TRBJ1-1	TGTGCCAGCAGCCAAGATCAGGGGTCCTCGGAGGGCACTGAAGCTTTCTTT	CASSQDQGSSEGTEAFF
-	TRBV5-1	16	-	TRBJ2-2	TGCGCCAGCAAGGAGGGCTTCCTGGGAAACACCGGGGAGCTGTTTTTT	CASKEGFLGNTGELFF
TRBD2	TRBV10-3	14	few	TRBJ2-7	TGTGCCATCAGTGCCGGGACTAGCACCTACGAGCAGTACTTC	CAISAGTSTYEQYF
-	TRBV18	16	many	TRBJ1-1	TGTGCCAGCTCACCAACGGGGTATGGCGCGAACACTGAAGCTTTCTTT	CASSPTGYGANTEAFF
-	TRBV21-1	13	few	TRBJ2-1	TGTGCCAGCGTTGGGCAGGACTACAATGAGCAGTTCTTC	CASVGQDYNEQFF
-	TRBV20-1	14	few	TRBJ2-2	TGCAGTGCTAGAGATCTCCGGAGAACCGGGGAGCTGTTTTTT	CSARDLRRTGELFF
-	TRBV4-1	14	-	TRBJ2-3	TGCGCCAGCAGCCAAGATGGGACTACAGATACGCAGTATTTT	CASSQDGTTDTQYF
TRBD1	TRBV12-3/TRBV12-4	14	-	TRBJ2-3	TGTGCCAGCAACCTCGACAGGGGCACAGATACGCAGTATTTT	CASNLDRGTDTQYF
-	TRBV6-1	15	-	TRBJ1-5	TGTGCCAGCAGTGAATCGCAGGGAAGGGATCAGCCCCAGCATTTT	CASSESQGRDQPQHF
TRBD2	TRBV18	15	-	TRBJ2-3	TGTGCCAGCTCCCTAGCGGCGGGTGACACAGATACGCAGTATTTT	CASSLAAGDTDTQYF
TRBD2	TRBV4-2	15	-	TRBJ2-3	TGTGCCAGCAGCCAAGGGCGGGAGGGCCTTGGTACGCAGTATTTT	CASSQGREGLGTQYF
-	TRBV4-3	17	-	TRBJ2-3	TGCGCCAGCAGCCAAGATGGGGGGGCGGGAGTGACAGATACGCAGTATTTT	CASSQDGGAGVTDTQYF
-	TRBV4-1	21	-	TRBJ2-2	TGCGCCAGCAGCCAAGATCCGGTGGGTTATACGGGAGTACCGGGCACCGGGGAGCTGTTTTTT	CASSQDPVGYTGVPGTGELFF